The 21 T cell receptor beta chains listed next were all sequenced from one sample in a study of T cells in Graves' hyperthyroidism and ophthalmopathy (dated by TCRdb to between 2018 and 2021). The library was generated by multiplex PCR. TCRdb records Illumina HiSeq 2000 as the sequencer. Amplification of TCR beta CDR3 regions was carried out from RNA transcripts. A first-round RT-PCR of the TCR CDR3 used the HTBI primer set with the Qiagen OneStep RT-PCR kit. In-frame beta chains were kept once TCRdb had trimmed the public reads at Q25 with fastp and called clones with MiXCR. CDR3 protein sequences are deduplicated, and each keeps its most common genes and DNA. This sample has about 640,000 distinct CDR3 sequences in its table, and more than 20% of those were observed once. Of the sample, 30% to 40% is held by the ten largest clones. Specimen: blood. The receptor source for this set is a man aged 25 to 45 with Graves' ophthalmopathy.

On this clonotype: A much larger clone is a single base away; this may be a read error. Here the CDR3 omits its conserved ending phenylalanine or tryptophan, so a read error is the likely source. This rearrangement joins TRBV6-2 or TRBV6-3 to TRBJ1-5; 11 bases map to TRBD1. Germline loops: CDR1 MNHEY, CDR2 SVGEGT. There are 18 residues in the CDR3. The junction had 8 bases not matched to a gene; V was cut back by 0 bases and J by 4 bases. Here the CDR3 reads CASSYSAGQGGRNQPQHS. The CDR3 DNA is TGTGCCAGCAGTTACTCCGCGGGACAGGGGGGTAGGAATCAGCCCCAGCATTCT.

This clonotype showed up just a few times. The V and J genes are TRBV18 and TRBJ2-7, with TRBD1 matching 7 bases. Germline values: CDR1 KGHSH, CDR2 LQKENI. The V and J ends lost 4 bases and 4 bases, in that order; junction bases with no gene match: 7. The CDR3 is made up of 14 amino acids. The CDR3 loop reads CASSQQGEAYEQYF. CDR3 in DNA: TGTGCCAGCTCACAGCAGGGGGAAGCGTACGAGCAGTACTTC.

This clonotype was observed at least ten times. The chain joins TRBV11-2 to TRBJ2-7; D remains unclear. CDR3 length: 12 residues. The V end was cut by 4 bases, the J end by 3 bases, with 7 bases between. Germline V gives CDR1 SGHAT, CDR2 FQNNGV. CDR3 region: CASSSLGYEQYF. The CDR3 region has the DNA TGTGCCAGCAGCTCGCTGGGCTACGAGCAGTACTTC.

With regard to this clonotype: A much larger clone differs from this one at a single base, so this may be a read error. The chain employs TRBV28 and TRBJ2-4, with 10 bases lining up with TRBD1. CDR3 length: 15 residues. V trimming: 5 bases; J trimming: 4 bases; junction bases outside the gene matches: 5. From germline, CDR1 is MDHEN and CDR2 SYDVKM. The chain's CDR3 is CASSAPDRGKNIQYF. The CDR3 nucleotides read TGTGCCAGCAGTGCCCCGGACAGGGGGAAAAACATTCAGTACTTC.

The chain employs TRBV2 and TRBJ2-5; weak D call: TRBD1 (6 bases). Germline CDR1 is SNHLY and CDR2 is FYNNEI. This CDR3 region has 13 residues. V was pared by 10 bases and J by 2 bases, with 14 bases between. CDR3 residues: CATHRDNQETQYF. CDR3 bases: TGTGCCACCCACAGGGATAATCAAGAGACCCAGTACTTC.

There are many counts of this clonotype. V is TRBV2 and J is TRBJ2-1, with 8 bases fitting TRBD1. With V trimmed by 6 bases and J by 9 bases, 10 bases remained unmatched. Per the germline V gene, CDR1 is SNHLY and CDR2 is FYNNEI. The CDR3 loop spans 14 amino acids. The CDR3 loop is CASSSGQGFGEQFF. CDR3 coding DNA: TGTGCCAGCAGCTCCGGACAGGGCTTCGGTGAGCAGTTCTTC. Filled out from reference TRBV2 and TRBJ2-1, the complete variable domain reads EPEVTQTPSHQVTQMGQEVILRCVPISNHLYFYWYRQILGQKVEFLVSFYNNEISEKSEIFDDQFSVERPDGSNFTLKIRSTKLEDSAMYFCASSSGQGFGEQFFGPGTRLTVL.

CDR3 sequence reads: CAWSDAGGVRTEAFF. Written as DNA, the CDR3 is TGTGCCTGGAGTGACGCCGGGGGGGTTCGAACTGAAGCTTTCTTT. V gene TRBV30 combines with J gene TRBJ1-1; weak D call: TRBD1 (5 bases). The CDR3 sequence is 15 residues long. The germline gives CDR1 GTSNPN, CDR2 SVGIG (reference sequence). V lost 1 base and J lost 5, with 17 bases in between.

This clonotype was seen at least ten times. This sequence joins TRBV5-1 and TRBJ2-2, with D possibly being TRBD1 or TRBD2 (5 bases each). V lost 3 bases to trimming and J lost 5 bases, with 14 bases between them. The germline V gene has CDR1 SGHRS and CDR2 YFSETQ. The CDR3 extends over 15 amino acids. The CDR3 loop reads CASSWDPTGTGELFF. CDR3 nucleotide sequence: TGCGCCAGCAGCTGGGACCCAACGGGAACCGGGGAGCTGTTTTTT.

The genes are TRBV28 and TRBJ2-2, with D unclear. The CDR3 spans 15 residues. Germline CDR1 is MDHEN and CDR2 is SYDVKM. V was shortened by 3 bases and J by 0 bases, with 8 bases between the two germline ends. CDR3 nucleotides: TGTGCCAGCAGTTTGCGGCCCGCGAACACCGGGGAGCTGTTTTTT. It is translated as CASSLRPANTGELFF.

Concerning this clonotype itself: A read error may be the cause here, since a much bigger clone is one base away. The chain uses TRBV18 and TRBJ2-7, with D hard to call. In germline, CDR1 is KGHSH, CDR2 LQKENI. The CDR3 loop spans 14 amino acids. The CDR3: CVSSLPDLPGEQYF. In DNA, the CDR3 is TGTGTCAGCTCACTTCCTGATCTCCCCGGCGAGCAGTACTTC. Filled out from reference TRBV18 and TRBJ2-7, the complete variable domain reads NAGVMQNPRHLVRRRGQEARLRCSPMKGHSHVYWYRQLPEEGLKFMVYLQKENIIDESGMPKERFSAEFPKEGPSILRIQQVVRGDSAAYFCVSSLPDLPGEQYFGPGTRLTVT.

The CDR3 reads CASSPRDRGTEKLFF. In DNA, the CDR3 is TGTGCCAGCAGCCCTCGGGACAGGGGTACTGAAAAACTGTTTTTT. The V call is TRBV3-1, the J call TRBJ1-4; 10 bases are shared with TRBD1. Germline CDR1 reads LGHDT; CDR2 reads YNNKEL (reference sequence). Trimming removed 4 bases from V and 7 bases from J; junction bases left unmatched: 6. This CDR3 has 15 residues.

Only a few counts were recorded for this clonotype. The chain has TRBV7-9 and TRBJ2-7; D is perhaps TRBD1 or TRBD2 (6 bases each). Germline-derived CDR1 and CDR2 are SEHNR and FQNEAQ (reference sequence). The ends were cut back, 5 bases at V and 6 bases at J, with 14 bases in the middle. This CDR3 has 13 residues. CDR3 coding DNA: TGTGCCAGCAGCATACAGGGAGGCATCGAGCAGTACTTC. Protein sequence: CASSIQGGIEQYF.

This clonotype came up a few times. The rearrangement uses TRBV28 and TRBJ2-5; TRBD2 might be the D (5 bases). The CDR3 consists of 12 residues. Germline V gene data show CDR1 as MDHEN and CDR2 as SYDVKM. With 7 bases removed from V and 9 bases from J, the gap between germline ends came to 15 bases. The DNA for the CDR3 is TGTGCCAGCACAAGAGGTACCGGGGCCCAGTACTTC. Its translation: CASTRGTGAQYF. Supplemented by reference TRBV28 and TRBJ2-5, the full variable domain reads DVKVTQSSRYLVKRTGEKVFLECVQDMDHENMFWYRQDPGLGLRLIYFSYDVKMKEKGDIPEGYSVSREKKERFSLILESASTNQTSMYLCASTRGTGAQYFGPGTRLLVL.

CDR3 region: CATEPGQGASYEQYF. The CDR3 bases are TGTGCCACGGAACCGGGACAGGGAGCCTCCTACGAGCAGTACTTC. The chain uses TRBV28 and TRBJ2-7, with 9 nucleotides matching TRBD1. This CDR3 has 15 amino acids. Germline lookup yields CDR1 MDHEN and CDR2 SYDVKM. The V segment lost 10 bases and the J segment 0 bases; nucleotides outside the gene matches: 10.

At least ten counts were recorded for this clonotype. This chain links TRBV4-1 with TRBJ2-2; TRBD1 aligns across 10 bases. This CDR3 is built from 16 residues. The V gene end was trimmed by 2 bases and the J gene end by 3 bases; junction bases not matched to a gene: 3. The germline gives CDR1 MGHRA, CDR2 YSYEKL. The chain's CDR3 is CASSQSGTGDTGELFF. Written as DNA, the CDR3 is TGCGCCAGCAGCCAATCCGGGACAGGGGACACCGGGGAGCTGTTTTTT.

In this sample, this clonotype turned up many times. The chain uses TRBV5-1 and TRBJ2-7; tentatively, D is TRBD2 (5 bases). Germline V gene lookup returns CDR1 SGHRS and CDR2 YFSETQ. With 4 bases removed from V and 0 bases from J, the gap between germline ends came to 8 bases. CDR3 length equals 13 residues. The CDR3 nucleotides are TGCGCCAGCAGCCGTAGCGACTCCTACGAGCAGTACTTC. This gives the protein CASSRSDSYEQYF.

This clonotype was seen at least ten times. The CDR3: CASSGGGQGFHGYTF. In DNA, the CDR3 is TGTGCCAGCAGTGGCGGTGGACAGGGCTTTCATGGCTACACCTTC. The chain uses TRBV6-2 or TRBV6-3 and TRBJ1-2; 8 bases line up with TRBD1. This CDR3 spans 15 amino acids. Germline lookup yields CDR1 MNHEY and CDR2 SVGEGT. V shed 5 bases, J shed 6 bases, and the junction held 11 bases outside the gene matches.

This chain joins TRBV29-1 and TRBJ1-2; D not resolved. Trimming pared 0 bases from V and 2 bases from J, leaving 13 bases between. This CDR3 has 15 amino acids. The germline gives CDR1 SQVTM, CDR2 ANQGSEA. For the CDR3, the DNA is TGCAGCGTTGAAGATCTTGAGGGAAAGAACTATGGCTACACCTTC. Translating gives CSVEDLEGKNYGYTF. Full variable domain (missing parts from reference TRBV29-1 and TRBJ1-2): SAVISQKPSRDICQRGTSLTIQCQVDSQVTMMFWYRQQPGQSLTLIATANQGSEATYESGFVIDKFPISRPNLTFSTLTVSNMSPEDSSIYLCSVEDLEGKNYGYTFGSGTRLTVV.

This clonotype was seen many times. The V gene is TRBV11-1, the J gene TRBJ1-1; 8 bases map to TRBD1. This CDR3 has 15 amino acids. The V segment lost 5 bases and the J segment 5 bases; nucleotides outside the gene matches: 10. Germline assignment: CDR1 SGHAT and CDR2 FQDESV (reference sequence). CDR3 loop: CASSAARTGRTEAFF. DNA for the CDR3: TGTGCCAGCAGCGCAGCCAGGACAGGGCGGACTGAAGCTTTCTTT.

The chain is built from TRBV7-3 and TRBJ2-7; 15 bases align to TRBD2. The length of the CDR3 is 16 residues. Germline V gene sequence: CDR1 SGHTA, CDR2 FQGTGA. V lost 4 bases to trimming and J lost 7 bases; unmatched junction nucleotides: 8. CDR3 DNA sequence: TGTGCCAGCAGCTCTCCGGGACTAGCGGGAGGAGGGGAGCAGTACTTC. Translated: CASSSPGLAGGGEQYF.

This clonotype was picked up a small number of times. The chain recombines TRBV28 with TRBJ2-2; TRBD2 matches 8 bases. This CDR3 spans 16 amino acids. The germline gives CDR1 MDHEN, CDR2 SYDVKM. J was trimmed by 6 bases and V by 6 bases; bases with no gene match: 12. CDR3 coding DNA: TGTGCCAGCAGATCGAAGCGGGAGCGAGTCGCCGGGGAGCTGTTTTTT. Its translation is CASRSKRERVAGELFF.